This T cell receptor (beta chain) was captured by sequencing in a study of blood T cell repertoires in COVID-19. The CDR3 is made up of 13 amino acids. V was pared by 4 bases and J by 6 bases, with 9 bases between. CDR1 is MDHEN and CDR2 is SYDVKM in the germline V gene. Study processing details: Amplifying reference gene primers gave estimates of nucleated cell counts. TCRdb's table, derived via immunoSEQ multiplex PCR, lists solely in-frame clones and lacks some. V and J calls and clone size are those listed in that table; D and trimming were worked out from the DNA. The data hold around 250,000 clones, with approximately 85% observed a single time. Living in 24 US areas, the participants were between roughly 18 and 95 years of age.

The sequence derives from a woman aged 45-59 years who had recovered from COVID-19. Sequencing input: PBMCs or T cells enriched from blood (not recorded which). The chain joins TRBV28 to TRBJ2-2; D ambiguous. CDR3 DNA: TGTGCCAGCAGTTACTCATCATCCGGGGAGCTGTTTTTT. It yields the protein CASSYSSSGELFF.